The entry below gives a single T cell receptor (beta chain) sequence along with its context. This sample is part of a study of blood T cell repertoires in COVID-19. Study information: Italy, Spain and the United States were the sources of the convalescent and acute COVID-19 samples. In each case, the material was cDNA or gDNA derived from T cells, B-cell-depleted T cells, or PBMCs.

The CDR3 contains 12 residues. Germline V gives CDR1 ENHRY, CDR2 SYGVKD. V lost 2 bases and J 10 bases, leaving 6 bases between the germline ends. Original processing methods: Nucleated cell number was recorded as an estimate derived from reference gene primer amplification. Measured with immunoSEQ multiplex PCR; TCRdb has only the in-frame clones, and not every one. D and trimming come from the DNA, and the V and J calls and clone size come from that table. The sample lists 180,000 or so clones; about 85% were seen once. This clonotype originated in a woman older than 75 with acute or convalescent COVID-19. The source material was peripheral blood. This rearrangement joins TRBV10-3 to TRBJ1-6, with D unclear. The CDR3 DNA reads TGTGCCATCAGTGAGATTGGCTCACCCCTCCACTTT. Translated: CAISEIGSPLHF.